Listed below are T cell receptor beta chains from one sample, sequenced in a study of siplizumab effects on memory and regulatory T cells. Assay used: immunoSEQ multiplex PCR; TCRdb lists only in-frame clones, some missing. The table includes about 100,000 clones, about 90% detected once. What was sequenced was Tregs sorted from blood. The receptors derive from a human donor in good health. Each CDR3 is given with its conserved first and last residue. A D gene is named only where the DNA matches it firmly. Clone size is shown for a subset of rows, as once, few, many or a class of expanded clone.

V: TRBV5-4; D: NA; size: NA; J: TRBJ2-1; DNA: TGTGCCAGCAGCACCAGGGAAAACAATGAGCAGTTCTTC; CDR3: CASSTRENNEQFF
V: TRBV2; D: NA; size: NA; J: TRBJ1-1; DNA: TGTGCCAGCAGTTCCGAGGGGGGGCTCACTGAAGCTTTCTTT; CDR3: CASSSEGGLTEAFF
V: TRBV30; D: NA; size: NA; J: TRBJ2-3; DNA: TGTGCCTGGAGTCGACACCTCACAGATACGCAGTATTTT; CDR3: CAWSRHLTDTQYF
V: TRBV7-9; D: TRBD1; size: NA; J: TRBJ2-2; DNA: TGTGCCAGCGGCACAGGGGGCGCCGGCGGGGAGCTGTTTTTT; CDR3: CASGTGGAGGELFF
V: TRBV4-1; D: NA; size: NA; J: TRBJ2-5; DNA: TGCGCCAGCAGCCGGCAGATTCAAGAGACCCAGTACTTC; CDR3: CASSRQIQETQYF
V: TRBV4-1; D: NA; size: NA; J: TRBJ1-2; DNA: TGCGCCAGCAGCCAAGAATGGTTCGAGGGGCAGATTATTTTTGGCTACACCTTC; CDR3: CASSQEWFEGQIIFGYTF
V: TRBV2; D: NA; size: NA; J: TRBJ1-4; DNA: TGTGCCAGCAGGTTGGGGGGCCGGGAAAAACTGTTTTTT; CDR3: CASRLGGREKLFF
V: TRBV18; D: NA; size: NA; J: TRBJ1-1; DNA: TGTGCCACCTCGGGGGGACTGAACACTGAAGCTTTCTTT; CDR3: CATSGGLNTEAFF
V: TRBV11-3; D: TRBD2; size: NA; J: TRBJ2-7; DNA: TGTGCCAGCAGCTTAGATGGGACTACCGAGCAGTACTTC; CDR3: CASSLDGTTEQYF
V: TRBV6-4; D: TRBD2; size: NA; J: TRBJ2-1; DNA: TGTGCCAGCAGCGGGACTAGCGGTGCCCTCAGCGAGCAGTTCTTC; CDR3: CASSGTSGALSEQFF
V: TRBV6-1; D: NA; size: NA; J: TRBJ1-1; DNA: TGTGCCAGCAGGGGCACAGGGTTGATTGGAGCTTTCTTT; CDR3: CASRGTGLIGAFF
V: TRBV7-6; D: NA; size: NA; J: TRBJ1-3; DNA: TGTGCCAGCAGCTTAGGCTTAGGAAACACCATATATTTT; CDR3: CASSLGLGNTIYF
V: TRBV18; D: NA; size: once; J: TRBJ2-3; DNA: TGTGCCAGCTCACGTGCAGATACGCAGTATTTT; CDR3: CASSRADTQYF
V: TRBV29-1; D: NA; size: NA; J: TRBJ2-5; DNA: TGCAGCGTCCCGGAGGGGGAGACCCAGTACTTC; CDR3: CSVPEGETQYF
V: TRBV5-4; D: NA; size: NA; J: TRBJ1-1; DNA: TGTGCCAGCAGCTCCGCTGAGACTGAAGCTTTCTTT; CDR3: CASSSAETEAFF
V: TRBV5-1; D: NA; size: NA; J: TRBJ1-2; DNA: TGCGCCAGCAGCTCCATGACGGGTACCTATGGCTACACCTTC; CDR3: CASSSMTGTYGYTF
V: TRBV5-6; D: TRBD1; size: few; J: TRBJ1-1; DNA: TGTGCCAGCAGCTTGGGAGGGGGCAGGGCCGGCACTGAAGCTTTCTTT; CDR3: CASSLGGGRAGTEAFF
V: TRBV10-1; D: TRBD2; size: once; J: TRBJ2-1; DNA: TGCGCCAGCAGCCCCCCCACCGTGAGCGGGAGGGCAAGGGAGCAGTTCTTC; CDR3: CASSPPTVSGRAREQFF
V: TRBV7-3; D: TRBD1; size: NA; J: TRBJ1-2; DNA: TGTGCCAGCAGCTTTGGACAGGGCTATGGCTACACCTTC; CDR3: CASSFGQGYGYTF
V: TRBV6-1; D: NA; size: NA; J: TRBJ1-5; DNA: TGTGCCAGCAGTGAAGCGTTGGAGCAGGCGTGGCGGCCCCAGCATTTT; CDR3: CASSEALEQAWRPQHF